One and the same sample provided the 17 T cell receptor beta chains below, sequenced in a study of CD8 T cells in ankylosing spondylitis. TCRdb independently ran MiXCR on the 5' RACE reads; one entry per CDR3 protein. The repertoire has 150,000 to 200,000 distinct CDR3 sequences, approximately 10% of them found once; the top ten carry about 28%. The sequenced material came from blood, either unsorted or a sorted T cell fraction (not recorded which). These receptors all stem from a male donor with ankylosing spondylitis or in good health (not recorded which).

This clonotype was seen at least ten times. The V and J genes are TRBV28 and TRBJ1-5; the D gene is possibly TRBD1 (5 bases). CDR1 is MDHEN, CDR2 SYDVKM, per germline. This CDR3 is 13 amino acids long. The V and J ends lost 5 bases and 4 bases respectively, with 9 bases between them. The CDR3 DNA reads TGTGCCAGCAGTCTTGGACAAAATCAGCCCCAGCATTTT. This translates into CASSLGQNQPQHF.

This clonotype was seen at least ten times. The chain carries TRBV5-1 and TRBJ2-1; D is possibly TRBD1 (6 bases). This CDR3 contains 14 residues. Looked up from germline, CDR1 is SGHRS and CDR2 is YFSETQ. Trimming stripped 3 bases from V and 5 bases from J, with 12 bases between. DNA of the CDR3: TGCGCCAGCAGCTCCGACAGGCGGGACAATGAGCAGTTCTTC. This sequence encodes CASSSDRRDNEQFF.

This clonotype was recorded at least ten times. The chain links TRBV20-1 to TRBJ2-5; D is ambiguous. This CDR3 is built from 10 residues. Germline V CDR1 and CDR2: DFQATT, SNEGSKA (reference sequence). Deletions cut 4 bases from V and 5 bases from J, with 5 bases between. The CDR3 DNA is TGCAGTGCTATGTGGGAGACCCAGTACTTC. As protein: CSAMWETQYF.

This clonotype was recorded at least ten times. The chain links TRBV14 to TRBJ2-7; D perhaps matches TRBD2 (6 bases). Trimming shortened V by 0 bases and J by 5 bases, and 17 bases separated the two germline ends. This CDR3 is built from 16 residues. Germline V gives CDR1 SGHDN, CDR2 FVKESK. In DNA, the CDR3 is TGTGCCAGCAGCCAAGATTCCGGCGCCGGGGGAAACGAGCAGTACTTC. Its protein product is CASSQDSGAGGNEQYF.

This clonotype occurred many times. This sequence joins TRBV20-1 and TRBJ2-7, with D hard to call. Germline V lookup: CDR1 DFQATT, CDR2 SNEGSKA (reference sequence). The CDR3 totals 8 residues. The CDR3 is CISYEQYF. CDR3 nucleotides: TGCATATCTTACGAGCAGTACTTC.

This clonotype was found many times. The chain combines TRBV20-1 with TRBJ1-1; 9 bases agree with TRBD1. V lost 6 bases to trimming and J lost 2 bases; unmatched junction nucleotides: 10. In germline, CDR1 is DFQATT, CDR2 SNEGSKA (reference sequence). The CDR3 runs 15 residues. The CDR3 here is CSALSGTGLNTEAFF. The CDR3 nucleotides are TGCAGTGCCTTATCCGGGACAGGGTTAAACACTGAAGCTTTCTTT.

This clonotype was recorded at least ten times. The genes are TRBV20-1 and TRBJ1-6; D is possibly TRBD1 (5 bases). Germline values: CDR1 DFQATT, CDR2 SNEGSKA (reference sequence). This CDR3 has 16 amino acids. The germline V and J ends were trimmed by 0 bases and 7 bases, with 16 bases remaining between them. The CDR3 is CSARDPIRGTNSPLHF. The DNA of the CDR3 is TGCAGTGCTAGAGATCCCATCCGGGGGACGAATTCACCCCTCCACTTT.

This clonotype was counted ten times or more. V is TRBV10-1 and J is TRBJ2-1, with D unresolved. Germline V gene data show CDR1 as WNHNN and CDR2 as SYGVQD (reference sequence). The CDR3 is 13 amino acids. V lost 8 bases and J lost 7, with 15 bases in between. Here the CDR3 reads CASAGLGRNEQFF. CDR3 bases: TGCGCCAGCGCCGGGTTAGGTCGTAATGAGCAGTTCTTC.

The V call is TRBV3-1, the J call TRBJ2-3; D gene uncertain. V lost 1 base to trimming and J lost 0 bases, with 14 bases between them. The CDR3 spans 17 residues. Germline-derived CDR1 and CDR2 are LGHDT and YNNKEL (reference sequence). The CDR3 nucleotides are TGTGCCAGCAGCCAAGGCTTAGCAAGATCTAGCACAGATACGCAGTATTTT. Translating it yields CASSQGLARSSTDTQYF.

This clonotype was found a few times. The chain is built from TRBV7-2 and TRBJ1-5, with D tentatively TRBD1 (5 bases). Trimming stripped 4 bases from V and 9 bases from J, with 16 bases between. The CDR3 totals 14 residues. Germline-derived CDR1 and CDR2 are SGHTA and FQGNSA. The CDR3 region has the DNA TGTGCCAGCAGCTCCGCCGGGACCCCTCGGCCCCAGCATTTT. Translation gives CASSSAGTPRPQHF.

This clonotype was found many times. The chain recombines TRBV11-2 with TRBJ2-5, with D possibly TRBD1 on 6 matching bases. The CDR3 runs to 13 residues. With 2 bases removed from V and 3 bases from J, the gap between germline ends came to 7 bases. The germline V gene encodes CDR1 SGHAT and CDR2 FQNNGV. In DNA form, the CDR3 reads TGTGCCAGCAGCTTATGGGACAAAGAGACCCAGTACTTC. This gives the protein CASSLWDKETQYF.

Only a few counts were recorded for this clonotype. This chain links TRBV14 with TRBJ1-2; TRBD1 might be the D (6 bases). Deletions cut 0 bases from V and 8 bases from J, with 22 bases between. The CDR3 is 17 amino acids. Per germline, CDR1 SGHDN and CDR2 FVKESK. The CDR3 reads CASSQEIWGAAHGGYTF. The CDR3, as DNA: TGTGCCAGCAGCCAAGAGATTTGGGGGGCCGCACACGGAGGCTACACCTTC. The variable domain in full, with the rest retrieved from reference TRBV14 and TRBJ1-2, is EAGVTQFPSHSVIEKGQTVTLRCDPISGHDNLYWYRRVMGKEIKFLLHFVKESKQDESGMPNNRFLAERTGGTYSTLKVQPAELEDSGVYFCASSQEIWGAAHGGYTFGSGTRLTVV.

This clonotype was counted many times. CDR3 in amino acids: CASSLSSGGYRDTQYF. The DNA of the CDR3 is TGCGCCAGCAGCTTGTCTAGCGGGGGATATAGAGATACGCAGTATTTT. The chain combines TRBV5-1 with TRBJ2-3; 10 bases align to TRBD2. Trimming cost V 1 base and J 5 bases; bases outside gene matches: 7. The germline V gene encodes CDR1 SGHRS and CDR2 YFSETQ. This CDR3 is 16 amino acids long. Together with reference TRBV5-1 and TRBJ2-3, the CDR3 gives the full variable domain: KAGVTQTPRYLIKTRGQQVTLSCSPISGHRSVSWYQQTPGQGLQFLFEYFSETQRNKGNFPGRFSGRQFSNSRSEMNVSTLELGDSALYLCASSLSSGGYRDTQYFGPGTRLTVL.

At least ten counts were recorded for this clonotype. The chain combines TRBV10-1 with TRBJ1-5; D call uncertain. Germline V CDR1 and CDR2: WNHNN, SYGVQD (reference sequence). The length of the CDR3 is 13 residues. Trimming removed 3 bases from V and 9 bases from J, with 12 bases in between. The CDR3: CASSEGYQGPQHF. The CDR3 coding sequence is TGCGCCAGCAGTGAAGGCTACCAAGGGCCCCAGCATTTT.

The sample holds one count of this clonotype. The chain joins TRBV7-9 to TRBJ2-3; D not certain. The V end lost 6 bases, the J end lost 6 bases, and 16 bases lay between the germline ends. Germline V gene lookup returns CDR1 SEHNR and CDR2 FQNEAQ (reference sequence). The CDR3 length is 14 residues. This CDR3 reads CASRKDGSTDTQYF. The CDR3 nucleotides are TGTGCCAGCAGAAAGGACGGCTCAACCGATACGCAGTATTTT.

This clonotype appeared many times. This chain joins TRBV9 and TRBJ2-1; the D is unclear. V dropped 2 bases and J dropped 7 bases, with 7 bases sitting between them. This CDR3 is 12 amino acids long. Germline CDR1 SGDLS, CDR2 YYNGEE. CDR3 loop: CASSVSWNEQFF. The CDR3, as DNA: TGTGCCAGCAGCGTTAGTTGGAATGAGCAGTTCTTC.

This clonotype was seen ten or more times. This sequence joins TRBV27 and TRBJ2-1, with D possibly being TRBD2 (6 bases). Germline CDR1 and CDR2: MNHEY and SMNVEV (reference sequence). The CDR3 covers 17 residues. Trimming removed 5 bases at V and 7 bases at J, with 24 bases between. The CDR3 is CASSPNPQPGDRNEQFF. Here the CDR3 DNA reads TGTGCCAGCAGTCCTAACCCCCAACCGGGGGATCGGAATGAGCAGTTCTTC.